One sample yielded the 17 T cell receptor beta chains listed below, sequenced in a study of T cell repertoires in cytomegalovirus infection. Each CDR3 protein is one row after TCRdb ran MiXCR on the reads. Found here are a few hundred thousand distinct CDR3 sequences, over 15% of them singletons; the top ten hold approximately 44%. Input material: CD8+ T cells from PBMCs. The receptors originated from a human donor in good health (CMV status not recorded). Some clones in this sample may be carry-over from other donors' samples.

This clonotype occurred a few times. CDR3 region: CASTPIAGLTDTQYF. In DNA form, the CDR3 reads TGTGCCAGCACCCCGATTGCTGGGCTAACAGATACGCAGTATTTT. The V call is TRBV28, the J call TRBJ2-3; D remains unclear. Trimming pared 7 bases from V and 3 bases from J, leaving 17 bases between. CDR3 size: 15 residues. Germline loops: CDR1 MDHEN, CDR2 SYDVKM.

The chain recombines TRBV6-5 with TRBJ1-5; D gene uncertain. The V end was cut by 0 bases, the J end by 5 bases, with 5 bases between. The CDR3 has 13 amino acids. Germline V lookup: CDR1 MNHEY, CDR2 SVGAGI. The CDR3 nucleotides read TGTGCCAGCAGTTACTCGATTTATCAGCCCCAGCATTTT. Amino acids: CASSYSIYQPQHF.

This clonotype showed up many times. The chain recombines TRBV11-2 with TRBJ2-7; TRBD1 agrees at 7 bases. After removal of 3 bases from V and 6 bases from J, the junction contained 14 bases not matched to a gene. The CDR3 loop spans 16 amino acids. CDR1 SGHAT and CDR2 FQNNGV come from the germline V gene. CDR3 in amino acids: CASSFQPTGTASEQYF. In nucleotides, the CDR3 is TGTGCCAGCAGCTTTCAACCAACCGGGACAGCCAGCGAGCAGTACTTC. Full variable domain (missing parts from reference TRBV11-2 and TRBJ2-7): EAGVAQSPRYKIIEKRQSVAFWCNPISGHATLYWYQQILGQGPKLLIQFQNNGVVDDSQLPKDRFSAERLKGVDSTLKIQPAKLEDSAVYLCASSFQPTGTASEQYFGPGTRLTVT.

In this sample, this clonotype turned up a few times. The chain uses TRBV28 and TRBJ2-5; 9 bases align to TRBD2. Germline assignment: CDR1 MDHEN and CDR2 SYDVKM. The CDR3 has 16 residues. V shed 5 bases, J shed 5 bases, and the junction held 12 bases outside the gene matches. The CDR3 DNA reads TGTGCCAGCAGTCCCATACTTGCGGGGGGGCGGGAGACCCAGTACTTC. Protein: CASSPILAGGRETQYF.

This clonotype turned up a few times. The chain has TRBV7-3 and TRBJ2-3; a possible D gene is TRBD2 (7 bases). V lost 5 bases to trimming and J lost 5 bases, with 20 bases between them. Per the germline V gene, CDR1 is SGHTA and CDR2 is FQGTGA. The CDR3 covers 16 residues. The CDR3 nucleotides read TGTGCCAGCAGCCTGTGGGGTGGGGGGGCCGGAGATACGCAGTATTTT. Amino acids: CASSLWGGGAGDTQYF.

This clonotype was seen ten or more times. J is TRBJ1-1 and V is TRBV12-3 or TRBV12-4; D is possibly TRBD1 (5 bases). CDR3 length: 14 residues. Trimming shortened V by 6 bases and J by 7 bases, and 18 bases separated the two germline ends. DNA of the CDR3: TGTGCCAGCAGCCCATCCAGGGCCGCAGGTGAAGCTTTCTTT. As protein: CASSPSRAAGEAFF.

The chain uses TRBV7-9 and TRBJ2-6; D possibly corresponds to TRBD1 (6 bases). CDR3 length: 19 residues. V lost 5 bases to trimming and J lost 0 bases, with 20 bases between them. Germline values: CDR1 SEHNR, CDR2 FQNEAQ (reference sequence). CDR3 coding DNA: TGTGCCAGCAGCCCCTCGGCGACAGGTGATAGCTCTGGGGCCAACGTCCTGACTTTC. Translating it yields CASSPSATGDSSGANVLTF.

This clonotype was recorded at least ten times. The V and J genes are TRBV7-2 and TRBJ1-2; maybe TRBD1 (6 bases). CDR3 size: 18 residues. Trimming stripped 2 bases from V and 1 base from J, with 20 bases between. Germline V CDR1 and CDR2: SGHTA, FQGNSA. The CDR3 spells CASSLTILRQEINYGYTF. CDR3 nucleotides: TGTGCCAGCAGCTTAACGATACTAAGACAGGAGATTAACTATGGCTACACCTTC.

This clonotype was counted once. It differs at one base from a far larger clone, so likely a read error. The chain joins TRBV28 to TRBJ2-7; D ambiguous. With 2 bases removed from V and 0 bases from J, the gap between germline ends came to 5 bases. CDR1 and CDR2 from the germline V gene are MDHEN and SYDVKM. CDR3 size: 13 residues. The DNA for the CDR3 is TGTGCCAGCAGTTTACAGTGCTCCTACGAGCAGTACTTC. Translated, it gives CASSLQCSYEQYF.

The V gene is TRBV20-1, the J gene TRBJ1-3; 8 bases are shared with TRBD1. CDR3 length: 13 residues. V lost 4 bases to trimming and J lost 7 bases; unmatched junction nucleotides: 6. Germline CDR1 DFQATT, CDR2 SNEGSKA (reference sequence). In nucleotides, the CDR3 is TGCAGTGCTATCAGGGGGCTTCGGAACACCATATATTTT. It yields the protein CSAIRGLRNTIYF.

There are a few counts of this clonotype. CDR3 protein: CASSPPGKRGEQFF. The CDR3 region has the DNA TGTGCCAGCAGCCCCCCAGGGAAGAGGGGTGAGCAGTTCTTC. This chain links TRBV7-9 with TRBJ2-1; D assignment may be TRBD1 or TRBD2 (5 bases each). Germline values: CDR1 SEHNR, CDR2 FQNEAQ (reference sequence). V lost 5 bases to trimming and J lost 9 bases, with 17 bases between them. There are 14 residues in the CDR3. Full variable domain (remainder filled in from reference TRBV7-9 and TRBJ2-1): DTGVSQNPRHKITKRGQNVTFRCDPISEHNRLYWYRQTLGQGPEFLTYFQNEAQLEKSRLLSDRFSAERPKGSFSTLEIQRTEQGDSAMYLCASSPPGKRGEQFFGPGTRLTVL.

This clonotype was picked up many times. This chain links TRBV7-2 with TRBJ2-7, with a possible D match to TRBD1 (6 bases). V lost 3 bases to trimming and J lost 5 bases, with 17 bases between them. Germline V gene lookup returns CDR1 SGHTA and CDR2 FQGNSA. This CDR3 has 15 amino acids. This chain's CDR3 is CASSLLGRGSDEQYF. In DNA form, the CDR3 reads TGTGCCAGCAGCTTGCTGGGCAGGGGTTCCGACGAGCAGTACTTC. The full variable domain, with the rest looked up from reference TRBV7-2 and TRBJ2-7, is GAGVSQSPSNKVTEKGKDVELRCDPISGHTALYWYRQSLGQGLEFLIYFQGNSAPDKSGLPSDRFSAERTGGSVSTLTIQRTQQEDSAVYLCASSLLGRGSDEQYFGPGTRLTVT.

This chain uses TRBV7-9 with TRBJ2-7, with TRBD1 identical over 11 bases. Germline V gene sequence: CDR1 SEHNR, CDR2 FQNEAQ (reference sequence). The CDR3 has 16 amino acids. The V gene end was trimmed by 1 base and the J gene end by 2 bases; junction bases not matched to a gene: 4. In DNA, the CDR3 is TGTGCCAGCAGCTTAGGTGAGGGACAGGGGGCCTACGAGCAGTACTTC. It is translated as CASSLGEGQGAYEQYF.

The genes are TRBV5-6 and TRBJ2-3, with TRBD2 matching 12 bases. Germline CDR1 and CDR2: SGHDT and YYEEEE. The CDR3 consists of 15 residues. J lost 3 bases, V lost 7 bases, and 6 bases had no gene match. The CDR3 is CASGLAGGRTDTQYF. CDR3 coding DNA: TGTGCCAGCGGGCTAGCGGGGGGGCGAACAGATACGCAGTATTTT.

In its sample, this clonotype was seen a few times. The chain carries TRBV18 and TRBJ1-1; D ambiguous. The CDR3 covers 14 residues. CDR1 KGHSH and CDR2 LQKENI come from the germline V gene. V was shortened by 3 bases and J by 4 bases, with 12 bases between the two germline ends. The CDR3 sequence is CASSPAAPSTEAFF. CDR3 DNA: TGTGCCAGCTCACCGGCAGCCCCGAGCACTGAAGCTTTCTTT.

This clonotype was observed a handful of times. The chain carries TRBV7-9 and TRBJ2-1; 7 nucleotides match TRBD2. This CDR3 contains 13 residues. The germline V gene has CDR1 SEHNR and CDR2 FQNEAQ (reference sequence). The V and J ends lost 7 bases and 8 bases, in that order; junction bases with no gene match: 8. The CDR3 bases are TGTGCCAGCACCGGAAGCGGGGATCATGAGCAGTTCTTC. Translated: CASTGSGDHEQFF.

This clonotype was seen a few times. The rearrangement joins TRBV19 to TRBJ2-1; D unresolved. The V end was cut by 0 bases, the J end by 5 bases, with 17 bases between. CDR3 size: 17 residues. From germline, CDR1 is LNHDA and CDR2 SQIVND (reference sequence). As DNA, the CDR3 is TGTGCCAGTAGTATAGATGGTGTCGGATATGCCCACAATGAGCAGTTCTTC. Its protein product is CASSIDGVGYAHNEQFF. Supplemented by reference TRBV19 and TRBJ2-1, the full variable domain reads DGGITQSPKYLFRKEGQNVTLSCEQNLNHDAMYWYRQDPGQGLRLIYYSQIVNDFQKGDIAEGYSVSREKKESFPLTVTSAQKNPTAFYLCASSIDGVGYAHNEQFFGPGTRLTVL.